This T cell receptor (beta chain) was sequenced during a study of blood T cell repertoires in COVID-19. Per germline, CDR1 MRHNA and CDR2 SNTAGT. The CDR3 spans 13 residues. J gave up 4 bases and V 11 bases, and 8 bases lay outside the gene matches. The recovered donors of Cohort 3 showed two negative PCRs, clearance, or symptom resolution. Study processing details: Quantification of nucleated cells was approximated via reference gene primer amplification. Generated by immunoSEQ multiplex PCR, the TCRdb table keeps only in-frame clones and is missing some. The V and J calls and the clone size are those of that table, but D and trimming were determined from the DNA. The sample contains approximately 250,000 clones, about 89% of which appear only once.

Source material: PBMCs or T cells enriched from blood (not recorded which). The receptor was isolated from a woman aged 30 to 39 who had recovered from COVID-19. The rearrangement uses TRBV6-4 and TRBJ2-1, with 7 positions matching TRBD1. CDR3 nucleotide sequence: TGTGCCGAAACCGGGACAGATTACAATGAGCAGTTCTTC. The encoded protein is CAETGTDYNEQFF.